These T cell receptor beta chains were read from a single sample in a study of blood T cell repertoires in COVID-19. This table comes from immunoSEQ multiplex PCR, and its TCRdb copy is limited to in-frame clones, with some not included. The sample has about 70,000 clones; about four fifths are singletons. The sample comprised peripheral blood. The source is an elderly woman with acute or convalescent COVID-19. Each CDR3 is given with its conserved first and last residue. Fields, in order: CDR3 protein, CDR3 DNA, clone size, J gene, D gene, V gene, CDR3 length. A D gene is named only where the DNA matches it firmly. Clone size is not always given. Where it is, it says once, few, many or a class for expanded clones.

CDR3: CASSAGTGSSGNTIYF; DNA: TGTGCCAGCAGCGCGGGGACAGGGAGCTCTGGAAACACCATATATTTT; size: .; J: TRBJ1-3; D: TRBD1; V: TRBV5-6; length: 16
CDR3: CASSIGRKKYSNQPQHF; DNA: TGTGCCAGTAGTATAGGCAGGAAGAAATATAGCAATCAGCCCCAGCATTTT; size: .; J: TRBJ1-5; D: .; V: TRBV19; length: 17
CDR3: CASSRDSPNTGELFF; DNA: TGTGCCAGCAGCCGGGACAGCCCGAACACCGGGGAGCTGTTTTTT; size: .; J: TRBJ2-2; D: TRBD1; V: TRBV6-5; length: 15
CDR3: CASSSGQGITEAFF; DNA: TGTGCCAGCAGCTCGGGACAGGGGATCACTGAAGCTTTCTTT; size: .; J: TRBJ1-1; D: .; V: TRBV21-1; length: 14
CDR3: CASSLGGSNEKLFF; DNA: TGCGCCAGCAGCTTGGGCGGGAGTAATGAAAAACTGTTTTTT; size: once; J: TRBJ1-4; D: .; V: TRBV5-1; length: 14
CDR3: CASSQEWGRRETQYF; DNA: TGTGCCAGCAGCCAAGAGTGGGGGCGGAGAGAGACCCAGTACTTC; size: .; J: TRBJ2-5; D: .; V: TRBV3-1/TRBV3-2; length: 15
CDR3: CASLPRDSRYEQYF; DNA: TGTGCCAGCTTACCTCGGGACAGCCGCTACGAGCAGTACTTC; size: .; J: TRBJ2-7; D: TRBD1; V: TRBV18; length: 14
CDR3: CASSPGTAYTQYF; DNA: TGTGCCAGCAGCCCCGGGACAGCTTATACGCAGTATTTT; size: few; J: TRBJ2-3; D: TRBD1; V: TRBV7-9; length: 13
CDR3: CSVGTGGLTEAFF; DNA: TGCAGCGTTGGGACAGGGGGCTTGACTGAAGCTTTCTTT; size: .; J: TRBJ1-1; D: TRBD1; V: TRBV29-1; length: 13
CDR3: CASSQEEDTQYF; DNA: TGTGCCAGCAGCCAAGAAGAGGATACGCAGTATTTT; size: .; J: TRBJ2-3; D: .; V: TRBV3-1/TRBV3-2; length: 12
CDR3: CASSPGFQRPWQETQYF; DNA: TGTGCCAGCAGTCCGGGGTTTCAGAGGCCGTGGCAAGAGACCCAGTACTTC; size: .; J: TRBJ2-5; D: .; V: TRBV5-5; length: 17
CDR3: CASSYTGEGTEAFF; DNA: TGTGCCAGCAGTTATACAGGGGAAGGTACTGAAGCTTTCTTT; size: .; J: TRBJ1-1; D: TRBD1; V: TRBV6-5; length: 14
CDR3: CASSSWTGSNYGYTF; DNA: TGTGCCAGCAGCTCCTGGACAGGGTCTAACTATGGCTACACCTTC; size: .; J: TRBJ1-2; D: TRBD1; V: TRBV7-3; length: 15
CDR3: CASSLGAGGAAGNTIYF; DNA: TGCGCCAGCAGCTTGGGCGCGGGGGGCGCGGCGGGAAACACCATATATTTT; size: .; J: TRBJ1-3; D: .; V: TRBV5-1; length: 17
CDR3: CASSEGSSGNTGELFF; DNA: TGTGCCAGCAGTGAAGGGTCGAGTGGGAACACCGGGGAGCTGTTTTTT; size: .; J: TRBJ2-2; D: .; V: TRBV6-1; length: 16
CDR3: CASSSSGTGYGYTF; DNA: TGTGCCAGCAGCTCCTCCGGGACAGGGTATGGCTACACCTTC; size: .; J: TRBJ1-2; D: TRBD1; V: TRBV7-9; length: 14
CDR3: CASSQLAGAYNEQFF; DNA: TGTGCCAGCAGTCAACTAGCGGGGGCTTACAATGAGCAGTTCTTC; size: few; J: TRBJ2-1; D: TRBD2; V: TRBV6-4; length: 15
CDR3: CASSQVEAGAYEQYF; DNA: TGTGCCAGCAGCCAAGTGGAAGCGGGGGCCTACGAGCAGTACTTC; size: .; J: TRBJ2-7; D: TRBD2; V: TRBV3-1/TRBV3-2; length: 15
CDR3: CASSFGGGAGDTQYF; DNA: TGTGCCAGCAGCTTTGGCGGGGGGGCCGGGGATACGCAGTATTTT; size: .; J: TRBJ2-3; D: TRBD2; V: TRBV7-9; length: 15
CDR3: CASSKGNGETQYF; DNA: TGTGCCAGCTCGAAGGGGAACGGGGAGACCCAGTACTTC; size: once; J: TRBJ2-5; D: .; V: TRBV18; length: 13
CDR3: CASSKDRDTEAFF; DNA: TGCGCCAGCAGCAAGGACAGGGACACTGAAGCTTTCTTT; size: .; J: TRBJ1-1; D: TRBD1; V: TRBV5-1; length: 13
CDR3: CSVARGTTANYGYTF; DNA: TGCAGCGTTGCAAGGGGCACGACAGCTAACTATGGCTACACCTTC; size: .; J: TRBJ1-2; D: .; V: TRBV29-1; length: 15
CDR3: CASSRTGEGADTQYF; DNA: TGTGCCAGCAGCCGAACAGGGGAAGGGGCAGATACGCAGTATTTT; size: .; J: TRBJ2-3; D: TRBD1; V: TRBV5-4; length: 15
CDR3: CASSLQGGSGTIYF; DNA: TGTGCCAGCAGCTTACAGGGGGGTAGTGGCACCATATATTTT; size: .; J: TRBJ1-3; D: TRBD1; V: TRBV7-3; length: 14
CDR3: CASSFTRGAMAGYTF; DNA: TGTGCCAGCAGTTTCACCAGGGGAGCGATGGCTGGCTACACCTTC; size: .; J: TRBJ1-2; D: .; V: TRBV27; length: 15
CDR3: CSASIPGLAQPQHF; DNA: TGCAGTGCTAGTATCCCAGGGCTGGCTCAGCCCCAGCATTTT; size: .; J: TRBJ1-5; D: .; V: TRBV20-1; length: 14
CDR3: CASRVGGLAGNTGELFF; DNA: TGTGCCAGCAGAGTGGGTGGACTAGCGGGTAACACCGGGGAGCTGTTTTTT; size: once; J: TRBJ2-2; D: TRBD2; V: TRBV2; length: 17
CDR3: CASSRTSGSSYNEQFF; DNA: TGTGCCAGCTCAAGGACTAGCGGAAGCTCCTACAATGAGCAGTTCTTC; size: .; J: TRBJ2-1; D: TRBD2; V: TRBV18; length: 16
CDR3: CASSQTGGGSGNTIYF; DNA: TGTGCCAGCAGTCAGACAGGGGGCGGCTCTGGAAACACCATATATTTT; size: many; J: TRBJ1-3; D: TRBD1; V: TRBV5-4; length: 16
CDR3: CASSPRSTGRVQETQYF; DNA: TGTGCCAGCAGCCCGAGATCGACAGGACGAGTCCAAGAGACCCAGTACTTC; size: .; J: TRBJ2-5; D: .; V: TRBV7-6; length: 17
CDR3: CASSHLAGAGDTQYF; DNA: TGTGCCAGCAGCCATCTAGCGGGGGCTGGAGATACGCAGTATTTT; size: .; J: TRBJ2-3; D: TRBD2; V: TRBV3-1/TRBV3-2; length: 15
CDR3: CASSWGGAAMNTEAFF; DNA: TGTGCCAGCAGCTGGGGGGGCGCGGCCATGAACACTGAAGCTTTCTTT; size: .; J: TRBJ1-1; D: .; V: TRBV5-4; length: 16
CDR3: CAISDSTTSREQYF; DNA: TGTGCCATCAGTGACTCCACTACTAGCCGCGAGCAGTACTTC; size: .; J: TRBJ2-7; D: .; V: TRBV10-3; length: 14
CDR3: CASRTSGGSEQYF; DNA: TGTGCCAGCAGGACTAGCGGGGGCAGCGAGCAGTACTTC; size: once; J: TRBJ2-7; D: TRBD2; V: TRBV5-6; length: 13
CDR3: CASSDLQGYGYTF; DNA: TGCGCCAGCAGTGACCTACAGGGCTATGGCTACACCTTC; size: once; J: TRBJ1-2; D: .; V: TRBV10-2; length: 13
CDR3: CASSPGGNEKLFF; DNA: TGTGCCAGCTCTCCAGGGGGGAATGAAAAACTGTTTTTT; size: .; J: TRBJ1-4; D: TRBD1; V: TRBV18; length: 13
CDR3: CASSIGQGGSYEQYF; DNA: TGCGCCAGCAGCATAGGACAAGGCGGCTCCTACGAGCAGTACTTC; size: .; J: TRBJ2-7; D: .; V: TRBV5-1; length: 15
CDR3: CASRTGTSGDEFF; DNA: TGTGCCAGCAGGACCGGGACTAGCGGGGATGAGTTCTTC; size: .; J: TRBJ2-1; D: TRBD2; V: TRBV6-1; length: 13
CDR3: CASSLNPGSTDTQYF; DNA: TGTGCCAGCAGCTTAAATCCCGGTAGCACAGATACGCAGTATTTT; size: .; J: TRBJ2-3; D: .; V: TRBV11-1; length: 15
CDR3: CASSQRTGGMYEQYF; DNA: TGCGCCAGCAGCCAACGGACAGGGGGCATGTACGAGCAGTACTTC; size: .; J: TRBJ2-7; D: TRBD1; V: TRBV4-1; length: 15
CDR3: CASSQVTANVLTF; DNA: TGTGCCAGCAGTCAGGTTACGGCCAACGTCCTGACTTTC; size: .; J: TRBJ2-6; D: .; V: TRBV2; length: 13
CDR3: CASSSAGGVLEQYF; DNA: TGTGCCAGCAGCTCAGCGGGGGGGGTCCTCGAGCAGTACTTC; size: .; J: TRBJ2-7; D: TRBD2; V: TRBV6-6; length: 14